This T cell receptor (beta chain) was profiled in a study of cytomegalovirus exposure and HLA in healthy donors. Germline V gene sequence: CDR1 SGHRS, CDR2 YFSETQ. The ends lost 1 base at V and 5 bases at J; junction bases unmatched: 5. The CDR3 sequence is 15 residues long. The PCR made use of 60 Vbeta and 13 Jbeta primers. Here immunoSEQ multiplex PCR was the method, and the copy in TCRdb shows in-frame clones only, minus some. The sample holds 120,000 or so clones, roughly 80% seen once. The material sequenced was PBMCs. The V gene is TRBV5-1, the J gene TRBJ2-5, with 10 bases fitting TRBD1. The source of this sequence is a man in his fifties or sixties in good health and CMV-seropositive. The CDR3 is CASSLRDRGRETQYF. The CDR3 bases are TGCGCCAGCAGCTTGCGGGACAGGGGACGGGAGACCCAGTACTTC.